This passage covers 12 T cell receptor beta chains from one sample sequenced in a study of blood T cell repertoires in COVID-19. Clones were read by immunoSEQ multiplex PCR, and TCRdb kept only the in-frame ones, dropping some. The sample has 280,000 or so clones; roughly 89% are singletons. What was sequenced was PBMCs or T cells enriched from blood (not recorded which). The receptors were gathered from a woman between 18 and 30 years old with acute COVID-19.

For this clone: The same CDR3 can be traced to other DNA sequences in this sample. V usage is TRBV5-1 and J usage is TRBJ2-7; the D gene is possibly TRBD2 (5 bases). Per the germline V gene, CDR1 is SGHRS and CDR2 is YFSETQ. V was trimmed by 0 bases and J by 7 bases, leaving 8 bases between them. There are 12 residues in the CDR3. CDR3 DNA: TGCGCCAGCAGCTTGGCTGCGGGTGAGCAGTACTTC. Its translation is CASSLAAGEQYF.

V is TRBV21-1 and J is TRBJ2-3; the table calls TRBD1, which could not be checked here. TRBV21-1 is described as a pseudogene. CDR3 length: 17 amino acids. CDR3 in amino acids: CASSPLTGKKITDTQYF. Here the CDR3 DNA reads TGTGCCAGCAGCCCCCTGACAGGGAAGAAAATCACAGATACGCAGTATTTT.

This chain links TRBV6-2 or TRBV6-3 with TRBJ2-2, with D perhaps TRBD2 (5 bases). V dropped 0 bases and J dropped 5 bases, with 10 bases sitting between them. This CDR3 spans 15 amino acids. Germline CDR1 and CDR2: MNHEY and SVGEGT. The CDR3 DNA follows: TGTGCCAGCAGTTACTCGAGTCTAGCTACCGGGGAGCTGTTTTTT. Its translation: CASSYSSLATGELFF.

CDR3 residues: CASNQGGDSGNTIYF. In DNA, the CDR3 is TGTGCCAGCAACCAAGGGGGAGACTCTGGAAACACCATATATTTT. V is TRBV9 and J is TRBJ1-3; possibly TRBD1 for D (6 bases). The ends were cut back, 6 bases at V and 0 bases at J, with 13 bases in the middle. The germline CDR1 and CDR2 sequences are SGDLS and YYNGEE. The CDR3 runs to 15 residues.

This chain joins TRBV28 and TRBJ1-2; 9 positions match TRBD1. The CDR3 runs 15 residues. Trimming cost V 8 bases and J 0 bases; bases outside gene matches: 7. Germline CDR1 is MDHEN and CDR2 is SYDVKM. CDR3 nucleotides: TGTGCCAGCGGGTTCACAGGGGGCCCTAACTATGGCTACACCTTC. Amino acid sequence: CASGFTGGPNYGYTF.

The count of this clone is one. The CDR3 DNA sequence: TGTGCCAGTACCACCGGGGGACAGGGGTGGACTGAAGCTTTCTTT. Amino acid sequence: CASTTGGQGWTEAFF. This sequence joins TRBV19 and TRBJ1-1, with 10 bases matching TRBD1. With 7 bases clipped from V and 5 bases from J, the junction kept 10 bases outside the gene matches. Germline V gives CDR1 LNHDA, CDR2 SQIVND (reference sequence). This CDR3 contains 15 residues.

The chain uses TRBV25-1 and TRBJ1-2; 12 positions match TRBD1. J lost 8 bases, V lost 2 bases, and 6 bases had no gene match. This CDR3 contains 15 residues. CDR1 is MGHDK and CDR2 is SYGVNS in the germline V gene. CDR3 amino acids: CASSEPGQGAWGYTF. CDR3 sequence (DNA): TGTGCCAGCAGTGAACCGGGACAGGGGGCTTGGGGCTACACCTTC.

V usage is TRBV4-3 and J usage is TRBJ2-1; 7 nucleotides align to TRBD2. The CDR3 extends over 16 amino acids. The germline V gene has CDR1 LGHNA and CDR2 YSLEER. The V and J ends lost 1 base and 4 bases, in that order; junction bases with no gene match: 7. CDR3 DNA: TGCGCCAGCAGCCAAGCCCAAAGCGGGATTTACAATGAGCAGTTCTTC. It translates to CASSQAQSGIYNEQFF.

CDR3 residues: CASSFRGSGTDTQYF. CDR3 nucleotides: TGTGCCAGCAGTTTCCGGGGTTCAGGCACAGATACGCAGTATTTT. The chain couples TRBV27 to TRBJ2-3, with a weak D call TRBD2 (5 bases). CDR1 and CDR2 from the germline V gene are MNHEY and SMNVEV (reference sequence). Trimming shortened V by 3 bases and J by 1 base, and 11 bases separated the two germline ends. CDR3 length: 15 amino acids.

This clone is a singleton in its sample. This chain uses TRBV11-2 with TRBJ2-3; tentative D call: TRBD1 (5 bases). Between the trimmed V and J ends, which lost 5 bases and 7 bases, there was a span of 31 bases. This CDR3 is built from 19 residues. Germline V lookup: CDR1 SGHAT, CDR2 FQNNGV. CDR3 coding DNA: TGTGCCAGCAGCCCCCCCCTACGGCAGGGCTCCCGCAGAGTCCATACGCAGTATTTT. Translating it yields CASSPPLRQGSRRVHTQYF. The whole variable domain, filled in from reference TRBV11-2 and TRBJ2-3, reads EAGVAQSPRYKIIEKRQSVAFWCNPISGHATLYWYQQILGQGPKLLIQFQNNGVVDDSQLPKDRFSAERLKGVDSTLKIQPAKLEDSAVYLCASSPPLRQGSRRVHTQYFGPGTRLTVL.

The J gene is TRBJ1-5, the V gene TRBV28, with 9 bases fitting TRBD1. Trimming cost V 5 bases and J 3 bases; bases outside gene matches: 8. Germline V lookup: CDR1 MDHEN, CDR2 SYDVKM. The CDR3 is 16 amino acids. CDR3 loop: CASSPRTGVNNQPQHF. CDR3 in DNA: TGTGCCAGCAGTCCCCGGACAGGGGTGAACAATCAGCCCCAGCATTTT.

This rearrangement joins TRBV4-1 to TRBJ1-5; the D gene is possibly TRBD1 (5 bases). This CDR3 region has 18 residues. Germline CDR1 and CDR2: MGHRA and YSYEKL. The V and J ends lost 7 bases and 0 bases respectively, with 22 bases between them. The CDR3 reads CASTPGIAGLHSNQPQHF. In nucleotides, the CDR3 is TGCGCCAGCACCCCTGGAATAGCGGGACTTCATAGCAATCAGCCCCAGCATTTT.